This TCR beta chain comes out of a study of vaccination effects on CD4 cells after COVID-19. Antigen-specific CD4+ T cells were first expanded with viral peptide pools by the ViraFEST assay and only then sequenced. An approximately 10-day culture period preceded the isolation of CD4+ T cells. In the vaccine recipients, nucleocapsid antibodies were negative and there was no prior SARS-CoV-2 infection. Cultures received IL-2 medium that replaced half the medium on days 3 and 7. About this clone itself: Its antigen is not identified.

Study-wide results and limits: Healthy vaccinees' vaccine-induced clones included only 1 of 255 that recognized common cold coronaviruses.

Assay: immunoSEQ multiplex PCR; the TCRdb copy retains only in-frame clones and omits some. Counted here are about 73,000 clones, about 78% occurring once; the ten biggest clones make up about 10%. The CDR3 is made up of 13 amino acids. Trimming cost V 6 bases and J 0 bases, with 8 bases left between them. Germline V gene lookup returns CDR1 MNHEY and CDR2 SVGAGI. The V gene is TRBV6-5, the J gene TRBJ1-1; D is undetermined. The receptor was isolated from a human donor who received a COVID-19 vaccine. The sequencing here drew on CD4+ T cells from PBMCs cultured with SARS-CoV-2 spike peptides, taken before COVID-19 vaccination. CDR3 in amino acids: CASRWDMNTEAFF. The CDR3 bases are TGTGCCAGCAGGTGGGATATGAACACTGAAGCTTTCTTT.